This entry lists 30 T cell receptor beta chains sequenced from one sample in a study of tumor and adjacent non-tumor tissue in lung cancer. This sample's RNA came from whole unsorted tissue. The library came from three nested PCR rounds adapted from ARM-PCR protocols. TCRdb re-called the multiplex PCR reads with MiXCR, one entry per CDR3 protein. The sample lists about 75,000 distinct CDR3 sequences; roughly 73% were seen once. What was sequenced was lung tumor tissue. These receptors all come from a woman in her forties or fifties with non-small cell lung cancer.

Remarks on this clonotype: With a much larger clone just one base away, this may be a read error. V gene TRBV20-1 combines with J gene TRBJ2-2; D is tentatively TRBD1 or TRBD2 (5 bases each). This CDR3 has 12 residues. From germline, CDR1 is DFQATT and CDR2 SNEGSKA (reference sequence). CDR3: CSAKGTTGELLF. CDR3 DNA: TGCAGTGCCAAAGGGACCACCGGGGAGCTGTTATTT.

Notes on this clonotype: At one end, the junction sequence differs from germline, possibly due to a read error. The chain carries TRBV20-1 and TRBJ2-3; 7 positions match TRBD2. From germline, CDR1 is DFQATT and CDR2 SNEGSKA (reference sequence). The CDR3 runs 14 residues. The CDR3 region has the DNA TGCAATGCTAGAATAGGGACTAAGGCCGATACGCAGTATTTT. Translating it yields CNARIGTKADTQYF.

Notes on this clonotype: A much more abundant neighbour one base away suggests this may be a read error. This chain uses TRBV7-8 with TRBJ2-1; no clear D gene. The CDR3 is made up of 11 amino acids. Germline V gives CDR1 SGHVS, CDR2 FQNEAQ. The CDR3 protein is CASSKDNEKFF. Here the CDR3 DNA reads TGTGCCAGCAGCAAAGACAATGAGAAGTTCTTC.

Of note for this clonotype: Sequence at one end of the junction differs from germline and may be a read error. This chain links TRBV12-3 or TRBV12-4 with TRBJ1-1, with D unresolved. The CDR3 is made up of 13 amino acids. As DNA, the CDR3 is TGTGCTAGCAGTTCCCGAATGAACATTGAAGCTTTCTTT. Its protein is CASSSRMNIEAFF.

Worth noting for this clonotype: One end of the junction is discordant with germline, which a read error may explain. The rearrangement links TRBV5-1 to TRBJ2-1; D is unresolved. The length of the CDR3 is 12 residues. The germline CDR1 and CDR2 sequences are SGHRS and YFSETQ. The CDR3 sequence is CASSEWEAEQFF. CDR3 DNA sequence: TGCGCCAGCAGCGAGTGGGAAGCTGAGCAATTCTTC.

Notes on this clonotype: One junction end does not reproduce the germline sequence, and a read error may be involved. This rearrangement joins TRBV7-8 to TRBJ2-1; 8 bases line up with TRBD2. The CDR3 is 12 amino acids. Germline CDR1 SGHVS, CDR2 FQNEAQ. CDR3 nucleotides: TGTGCCAGCTGCTTAGCGGGGTGGTGGCAGTTCTTC. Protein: CASCLAGWWQFF. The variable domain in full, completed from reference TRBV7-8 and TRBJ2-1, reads GAGVSQSPRYKVAKRGQDVALRCDPISGHVSLFWYQQALGQGPEFLTYFQNEAQLDKSGLPSDRFFAERPEGSVSTLKIQRTQQEDSAVYLCASCLAGWWQFFGPGTRLTVL.

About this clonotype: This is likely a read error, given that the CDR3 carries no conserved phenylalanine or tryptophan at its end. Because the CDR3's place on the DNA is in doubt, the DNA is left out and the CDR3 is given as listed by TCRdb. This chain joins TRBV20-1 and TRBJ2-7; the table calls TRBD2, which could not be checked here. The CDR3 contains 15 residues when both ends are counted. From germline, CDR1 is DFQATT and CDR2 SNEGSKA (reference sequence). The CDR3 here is CSAFLSSGRAYEQYI.

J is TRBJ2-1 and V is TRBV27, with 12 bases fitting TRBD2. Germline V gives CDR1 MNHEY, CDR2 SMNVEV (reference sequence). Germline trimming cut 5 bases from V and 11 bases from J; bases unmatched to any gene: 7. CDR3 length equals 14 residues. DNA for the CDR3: TGTGCCAGCAGTAGGACTAGCGGGACTAAAAAGCAGTTCTTC. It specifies CASSRTSGTKKQFF.

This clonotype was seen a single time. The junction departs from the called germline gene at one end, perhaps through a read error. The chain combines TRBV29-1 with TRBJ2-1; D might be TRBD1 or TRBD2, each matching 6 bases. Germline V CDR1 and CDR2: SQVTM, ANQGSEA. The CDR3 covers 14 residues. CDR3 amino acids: CGMLEGQAGYEEFF. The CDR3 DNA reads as TGCGGCATGCTGGAGGGACAAGCGGGTTATGAGGAGTTCTTC.

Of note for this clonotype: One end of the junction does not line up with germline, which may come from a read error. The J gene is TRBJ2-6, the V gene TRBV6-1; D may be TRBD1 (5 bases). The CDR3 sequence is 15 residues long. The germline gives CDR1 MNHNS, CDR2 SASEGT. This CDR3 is CASGEGNSGANILTF. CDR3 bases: TGTGCCAGCGGTGAAGGGAACTCTGGGGCCAACATCCTGACTTTC.

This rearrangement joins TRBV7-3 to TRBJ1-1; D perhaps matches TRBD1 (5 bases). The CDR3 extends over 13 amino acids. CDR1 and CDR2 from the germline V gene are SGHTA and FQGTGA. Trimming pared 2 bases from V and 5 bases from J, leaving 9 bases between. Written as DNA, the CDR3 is TGTGCCAGCAGCTTACAGGGTTGGACTGAAGCTTTCTTT. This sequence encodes CASSLQGWTEAFF.

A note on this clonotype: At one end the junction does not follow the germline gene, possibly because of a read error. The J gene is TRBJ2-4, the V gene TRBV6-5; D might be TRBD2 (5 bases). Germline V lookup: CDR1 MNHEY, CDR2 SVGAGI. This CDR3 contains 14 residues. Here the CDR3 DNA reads TGTGCCAGCTGTTCGAGGGTTGGCCAAAACATTCAGTGCTTC. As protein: CASCSRVGQNIQCF.

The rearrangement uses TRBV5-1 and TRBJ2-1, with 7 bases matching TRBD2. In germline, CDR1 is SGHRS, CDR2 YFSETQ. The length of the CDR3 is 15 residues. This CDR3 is CTISLALAVYNEQFF. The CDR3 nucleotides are TGCACCATCAGCTTGGCGCTAGCGGTCTACAATGAGCAGTTCTTC.

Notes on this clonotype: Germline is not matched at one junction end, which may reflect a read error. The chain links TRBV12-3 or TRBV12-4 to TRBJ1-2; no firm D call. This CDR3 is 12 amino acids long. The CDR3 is CTSSPGVGRYTF. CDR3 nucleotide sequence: TGTACCAGCAGTCCCGGGGTCGGGAGGTACACCTTC.

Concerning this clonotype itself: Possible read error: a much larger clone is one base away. CDR3 loop: CASSSSTGHAGSYEQYF. The CDR3 DNA reads TGTGCCAGCAGCTCCTCAACGGGACATGCCGGCTCCTACGAGCAGTACTTC. The chain has TRBV7-8 and TRBJ2-7; tentative D call: TRBD1 (6 bases). The germline V gene encodes CDR1 SGHVS and CDR2 FQNEAQ. Trimming shortened V by 4 bases and J by 0 bases, and 19 bases separated the two germline ends. This CDR3 is built from 17 residues.

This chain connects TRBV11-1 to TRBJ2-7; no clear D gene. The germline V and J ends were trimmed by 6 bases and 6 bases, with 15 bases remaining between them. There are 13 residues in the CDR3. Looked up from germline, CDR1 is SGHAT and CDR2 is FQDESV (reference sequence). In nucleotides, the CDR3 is TGTGCCAGCAGTTTATCAGTTGCGCCCGAGCAGTACTTC. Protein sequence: CASSLSVAPEQYF.

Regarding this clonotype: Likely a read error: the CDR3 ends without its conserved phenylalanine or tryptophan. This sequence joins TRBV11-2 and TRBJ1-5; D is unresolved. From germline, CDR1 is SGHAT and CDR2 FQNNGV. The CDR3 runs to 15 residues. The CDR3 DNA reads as TGTGCCTGCAGCTTTGATGGATTGAGCAAACAGCCCCAGCATGTT. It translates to CACSFDGLSKQPQHV.

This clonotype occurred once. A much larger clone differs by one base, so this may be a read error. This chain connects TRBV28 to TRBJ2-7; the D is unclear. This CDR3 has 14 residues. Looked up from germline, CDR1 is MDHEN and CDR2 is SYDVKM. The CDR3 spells CASSLLIRPYDQYF. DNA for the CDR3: TGTGCCAGCAGTTTATTGATCCGCCCCTACGATCAGTACTTC.

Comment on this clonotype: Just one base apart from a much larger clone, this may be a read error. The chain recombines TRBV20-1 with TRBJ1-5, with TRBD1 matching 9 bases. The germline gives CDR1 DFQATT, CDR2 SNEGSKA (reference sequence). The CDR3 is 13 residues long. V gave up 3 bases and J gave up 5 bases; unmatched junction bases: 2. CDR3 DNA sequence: TGCAGTGCTAGTGGGACAGGGTATCAGCCCCAGCATTTT. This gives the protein CSASGTGYQPQHF.

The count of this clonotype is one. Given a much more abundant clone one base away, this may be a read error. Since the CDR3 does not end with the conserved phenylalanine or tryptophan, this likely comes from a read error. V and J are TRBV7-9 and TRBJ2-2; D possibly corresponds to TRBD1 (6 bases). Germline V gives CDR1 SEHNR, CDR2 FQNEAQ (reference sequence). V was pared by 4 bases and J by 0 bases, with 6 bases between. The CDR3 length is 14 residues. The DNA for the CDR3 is TGTGCCAGCAGCTGGACAGCGAACACCGGGGAGCTGTTTATT. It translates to CASSWTANTGELFI.

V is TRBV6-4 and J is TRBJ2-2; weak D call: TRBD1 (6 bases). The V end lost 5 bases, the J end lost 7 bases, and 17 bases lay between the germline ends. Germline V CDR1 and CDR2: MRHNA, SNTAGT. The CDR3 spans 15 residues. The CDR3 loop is CASSPMVGAVGELFF. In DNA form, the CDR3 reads TGTGCCAGCAGTCCCATGGTGGGGGCGGTCGGGGAGCTGTTTTTT.

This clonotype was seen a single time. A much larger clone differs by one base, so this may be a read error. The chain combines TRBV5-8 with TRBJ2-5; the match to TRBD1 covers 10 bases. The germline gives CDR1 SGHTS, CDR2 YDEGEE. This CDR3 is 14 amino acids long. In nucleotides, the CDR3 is TGTGTCAGCAGCTCCGGACAGGGGGGTGAGACCCAGTACTTC. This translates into CVSSSGQGGETQYF.

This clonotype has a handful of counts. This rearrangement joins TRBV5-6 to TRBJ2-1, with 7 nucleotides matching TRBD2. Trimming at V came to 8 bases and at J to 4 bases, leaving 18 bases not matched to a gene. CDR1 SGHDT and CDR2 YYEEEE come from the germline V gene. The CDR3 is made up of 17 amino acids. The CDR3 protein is CASNSWDYQLRYNEQFF. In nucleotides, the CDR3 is TGTGCCAGTAACTCCTGGGACTACCAGCTAAGGTACAATGAGCAGTTCTTC.

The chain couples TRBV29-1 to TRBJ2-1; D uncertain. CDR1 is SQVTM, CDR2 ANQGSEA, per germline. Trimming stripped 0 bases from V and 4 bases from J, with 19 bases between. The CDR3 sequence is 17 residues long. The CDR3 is CSVEDLLGWTTYNEQFF. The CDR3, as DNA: TGCAGCGTTGAAGATCTTCTTGGGTGGACCACATACAATGAGCAGTTCTTC.

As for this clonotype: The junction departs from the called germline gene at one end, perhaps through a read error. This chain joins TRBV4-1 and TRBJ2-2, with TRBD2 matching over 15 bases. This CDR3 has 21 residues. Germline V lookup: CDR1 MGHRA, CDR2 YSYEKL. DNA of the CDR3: TGCGCCAGCAGCCAGCACGAAGGACTAGCGGGAGGGCCCGCGAACACCGAGGAGCTGTTTTTT. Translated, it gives CASSQHEGLAGGPANTEELFF.

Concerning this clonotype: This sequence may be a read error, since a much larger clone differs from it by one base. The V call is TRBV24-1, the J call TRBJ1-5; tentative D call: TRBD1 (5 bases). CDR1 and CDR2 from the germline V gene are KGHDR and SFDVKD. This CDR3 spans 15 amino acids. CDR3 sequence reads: CATSGWKGNNQLQHF. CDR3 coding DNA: TGTGCCACCAGTGGGTGGAAGGGGAACAATCAGCTCCAGCATTTT.

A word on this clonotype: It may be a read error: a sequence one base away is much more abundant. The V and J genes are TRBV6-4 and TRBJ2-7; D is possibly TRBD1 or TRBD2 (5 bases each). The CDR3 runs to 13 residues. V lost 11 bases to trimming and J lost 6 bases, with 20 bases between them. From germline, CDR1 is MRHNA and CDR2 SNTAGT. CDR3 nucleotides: TGTGCCTGCGGGCCACAGGATAAATGCGAGCAGTACTTC. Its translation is CACGPQDKCEQYF.

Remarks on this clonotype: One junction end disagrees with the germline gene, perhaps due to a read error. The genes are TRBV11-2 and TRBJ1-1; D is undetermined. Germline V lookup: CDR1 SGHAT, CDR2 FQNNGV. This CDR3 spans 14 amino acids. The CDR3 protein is CASSFLDGCTEAFF. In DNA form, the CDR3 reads TGTGCTAGCAGCTTTTTGGACGGGTGCACCGAAGCTTTCTTT.

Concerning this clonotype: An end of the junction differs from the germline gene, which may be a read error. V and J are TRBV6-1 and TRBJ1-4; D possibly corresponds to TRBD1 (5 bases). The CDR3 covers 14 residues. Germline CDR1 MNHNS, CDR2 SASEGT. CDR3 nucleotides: TGTGCCGGCAGTGACGGACAAGGGGCCGGGAAACTGTTTTTT. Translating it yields CAGSDGQGAGKLFF.

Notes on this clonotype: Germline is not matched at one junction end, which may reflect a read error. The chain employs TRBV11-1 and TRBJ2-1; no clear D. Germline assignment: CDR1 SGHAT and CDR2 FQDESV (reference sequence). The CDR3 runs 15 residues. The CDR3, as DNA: TGTGCCTACAGCCCGACTCCTTCGACGGGCGATGAGCAGCTCTTC. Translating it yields CAYSPTPSTGDEQLF.